The rows below give T cell receptor beta chains drawn from one sample of a study of sequential checkpoint blockade in melanoma. Produced via immunoSEQ multiplex PCR; TCRdb's table is partial and in-frame only. Here the sample spans about 15,000 clones, approximately 70% being singletons. The sequencing used CD8+ T cells sorted from blood (inferred from file names), collected from a patient given nivolumab and ipilimumab in sequence. The receptors stem from a human donor with melanoma. Each CDR3 is given with its conserved first and last residue. A D gene is named only where the DNA matches it firmly. Rows give clone size only sometimes, using once, few, many, or a class for an expanded clone.

J gene: TRBJ2-7
D gene: -
clone size: medium-sized
V gene: TRBV7-8
CDR3 DNA: TGTGCCAGCAGCTTAGCGGGGGGGGGCGGGAACGAGCAGTACTTC
CDR3 protein: CASSLAGGGGNEQYF

J gene: TRBJ2-1
D gene: TRBD2
clone size: -
V gene: TRBV6-5
CDR3 DNA: TGTGCCAGCAGTCCCACTAGCGGGACTTACAATGAGCAGTTCTTC
CDR3 protein: CASSPTSGTYNEQFF

J gene: TRBJ2-7
D gene: TRBD1
clone size: -
V gene: TRBV6-5
CDR3 DNA: TGTGCCAGCAGCCGGGGACAGGGTACCTACGAGCAGTACTTC
CDR3 protein: CASSRGQGTYEQYF

J gene: TRBJ2-7
D gene: TRBD2
clone size: -
V gene: TRBV5-6
CDR3 DNA: TGTGCCAGCATCAATGGGGACTATGGGGTTGACGAGCAGTACTTC
CDR3 protein: CASINGDYGVDEQYF

J gene: TRBJ2-7
D gene: TRBD1
clone size: -
V gene: TRBV2
CDR3 DNA: TGTGCCAGCAGTGTTCGGGACAGGGGGTACGAGCAGTACTTC
CDR3 protein: CASSVRDRGYEQYF

J gene: TRBJ1-3
D gene: -
clone size: -
V gene: TRBV9
CDR3 DNA: TGTGCCAGCAGCGTGACTGCTGGAAACACCATATATTTT
CDR3 protein: CASSVTAGNTIYF

J gene: TRBJ1-1
D gene: TRBD1
clone size: -
V gene: TRBV18
CDR3 DNA: TGTGCCAGCTCACGACCGGGACAGGGTATACCTGAAGCTTTCTTT
CDR3 protein: CASSRPGQGIPEAFF

J gene: TRBJ2-7
D gene: TRBD2
clone size: -
V gene: TRBV4-3
CDR3 DNA: TGCGCCAGCAGCCAAGAGGTAGCGGGAGGAGGGGAGCAGTACTTC
CDR3 protein: CASSQEVAGGGEQYF

J gene: TRBJ2-1
D gene: TRBD2
clone size: -
V gene: TRBV6-6
CDR3 DNA: TGTGCCAGCACAGGGAGCGGGAGTGTCTATGAGCAGTTCTTC
CDR3 protein: CASTGSGSVYEQFF

J gene: TRBJ1-2
D gene: -
clone size: once
V gene: TRBV25-1
CDR3 DNA: TGTGCCAGCAGTGACAAGGTGGAGAACTATGGCTACACCTTC
CDR3 protein: CASSDKVENYGYTF

J gene: TRBJ2-7
D gene: TRBD2
clone size: once
V gene: TRBV5-8
CDR3 DNA: TGTGCCAGCAGCTTGGGGACTAGCTCCTACGAGCAGTACTTC
CDR3 protein: CASSLGTSSYEQYF

J gene: TRBJ2-6
D gene: -
clone size: -
V gene: TRBV15
CDR3 DNA: TGTGCCACCAGCAGAGATAGAGGTGGGGCCAACGTCCTGACTTTC
CDR3 protein: CATSRDRGGANVLTF

J gene: TRBJ2-1
D gene: TRBD1
clone size: -
V gene: TRBV13
CDR3 DNA: TGTGCCAGCAGCTTCGGGACAGGATCGGTTGAGCAGTTCTTC
CDR3 protein: CASSFGTGSVEQFF

J gene: TRBJ2-1
D gene: TRBD2
clone size: -
V gene: TRBV6-6
CDR3 DNA: TGTGCCAGCAGTCCAACTAGCGGAACCTACAATGAGCAGTTCTTC
CDR3 protein: CASSPTSGTYNEQFF

J gene: TRBJ2-3
D gene: TRBD1
clone size: -
V gene: TRBV5-4
CDR3 DNA: TGTGCCAGCAGCTCTAGACAGGGAGGCACAGATACGCAGTATTTT
CDR3 protein: CASSSRQGGTDTQYF

J gene: TRBJ1-5
D gene: -
clone size: -
V gene: TRBV9
CDR3 DNA: TGTGCCAGCAGCTCTTCGGGTTCAAGCAATCAGCCCCAGCATTTT
CDR3 protein: CASSSSGSSNQPQHF

J gene: TRBJ1-1
D gene: TRBD1
clone size: -
V gene: TRBV19
CDR3 DNA: TGTGCCAGTAGTATCAGCGGGACAGGGTTGACTGAAGCTTTCTTT
CDR3 protein: CASSISGTGLTEAFF

J gene: TRBJ2-7
D gene: TRBD2
clone size: -
V gene: TRBV19
CDR3 DNA: TGTGCCAGTAGTATAGCGGCTAGCGGGAGTCTCCACGAGCAGTACTTC
CDR3 protein: CASSIAASGSLHEQYF

J gene: TRBJ2-7
D gene: TRBD2
clone size: -
V gene: TRBV5-4
CDR3 DNA: TGTGCCAGCAGCAGGAGGGAGGGGAACGAGCAGTACTTC
CDR3 protein: CASSRREGNEQYF

J gene: TRBJ2-1
D gene: -
clone size: once
V gene: TRBV13
CDR3 DNA: TGTGCCAGCAGTTTTAGCCCCAATGAGCAGTTCTTC
CDR3 protein: CASSFSPNEQFF

J gene: TRBJ1-2
D gene: -
clone size: medium-sized
V gene: TRBV7-9
CDR3 DNA: TGTGCCAGCAGCTTAAGGCGGGATGGCTACACCTTC
CDR3 protein: CASSLRRDGYTF

J gene: TRBJ2-2
D gene: -
clone size: few
V gene: TRBV29-1
CDR3 DNA: TGCAGCGTTGTACAGGGTATGGCCGGGGAGCTGTTTTTT
CDR3 protein: CSVVQGMAGELFF

J gene: TRBJ2-5
D gene: TRBD2
clone size: -
V gene: TRBV7-9
CDR3 DNA: TGTGCCAGCAGCTTAATGGCTAGCGGGGCCCAAGAGACCCAGTACTTC
CDR3 protein: CASSLMASGAQETQYF

J gene: TRBJ2-2
D gene: -
clone size: -
V gene: TRBV27
CDR3 DNA: TGTGCCAGCGGGAGAACCGGGGAGCTGTTTTTT
CDR3 protein: CASGRTGELFF

J gene: TRBJ1-5
D gene: -
clone size: -
V gene: TRBV19
CDR3 DNA: TGTGCCAGTAGTATCAGCGGGGGCAATCAGCCCCAGCATTTT
CDR3 protein: CASSISGGNQPQHF

J gene: TRBJ1-6
D gene: -
clone size: -
V gene: TRBV6-5
CDR3 DNA: TGTGCCAGCAGTTACGGGCTCTTAACGGATTCACCCCTCCACTTT
CDR3 protein: CASSYGLLTDSPLHF

J gene: TRBJ2-3
D gene: TRBD1
clone size: -
V gene: TRBV6-5
CDR3 DNA: TGTGCCAGCAGTTACAAGGGGGCCGGAGATACGCAGTATTTT
CDR3 protein: CASSYKGAGDTQYF

J gene: TRBJ1-1
D gene: TRBD1
clone size: -
V gene: TRBV6-6
CDR3 DNA: TGTGCCAGCAGTTACCCGACAGGGGCTGAAGCTTTCTTT
CDR3 protein: CASSYPTGAEAFF

J gene: TRBJ1-5
D gene: TRBD1
clone size: -
V gene: TRBV5-6
CDR3 DNA: TGTGCCTCAGGGCGGGGGACAGGGCTAAATCAGCCCCAGCATTTT
CDR3 protein: CASGRGTGLNQPQHF

J gene: TRBJ2-5
D gene: TRBD1
clone size: -
V gene: TRBV5-6
CDR3 DNA: TGTGCCAGCAGCTCGGGACAGATCCAAGAGACCCAGTACTTC
CDR3 protein: CASSSGQIQETQYF

J gene: TRBJ2-7
D gene: TRBD2
clone size: -
V gene: TRBV2
CDR3 DNA: TGTGCCAGCAGTCTCGGACTAGCGGGGAGGCTCGAGCAGTACTTC
CDR3 protein: CASSLGLAGRLEQYF

J gene: TRBJ2-1
D gene: -
clone size: -
V gene: TRBV4-2
CDR3 DNA: TGTGCCAGCAGCCAAGAAGGGACGGGGGTCAATGAGCAGTTCTTC
CDR3 protein: CASSQEGTGVNEQFF

J gene: TRBJ2-7
D gene: -
clone size: -
V gene: TRBV13
CDR3 DNA: TGTGCCAGCAGCTTAAGATCAAGCTCCTACGAGCAGTACTTC
CDR3 protein: CASSLRSSSYEQYF

J gene: TRBJ2-3
D gene: TRBD2
clone size: -
V gene: TRBV9
CDR3 DNA: TGTGCCAGCAGCAATCCCACTCGGGGGGGCATGCGCACAGATACGCAGTATTTT
CDR3 protein: CASSNPTRGGMRTDTQYF

J gene: TRBJ2-1
D gene: -
clone size: -
V gene: TRBV11-3
CDR3 DNA: TGTGCCAGCAGCTTAGAGGCGGCAAACAATGAGCAGTTCTTC
CDR3 protein: CASSLEAANNEQFF

J gene: TRBJ2-5
D gene: -
clone size: -
V gene: TRBV6-5
CDR3 DNA: TGTGCCAGCAGTGGGGGCTACCAAGAGACCCAGTACTTC
CDR3 protein: CASSGGYQETQYF

J gene: TRBJ1-2
D gene: TRBD1
clone size: once
V gene: TRBV9
CDR3 DNA: TGTGCCAGGGGGAAAGGGACAGCCCCACGAACTAACTATGGCTACACCTTC
CDR3 protein: CARGKGTAPRTNYGYTF

J gene: TRBJ2-7
D gene: -
clone size: -
V gene: TRBV30
CDR3 DNA: TGTGCCTGGAGTGGAACAGGAGCCGAGCAGTACTTC
CDR3 protein: CAWSGTGAEQYF

J gene: TRBJ2-1
D gene: TRBD1
clone size: -
V gene: TRBV5-5
CDR3 DNA: TGTGCCAGCAGTTTTAGGACAGGGGGCCAAGATGAGCAGTTCTTC
CDR3 protein: CASSFRTGGQDEQFF

J gene: TRBJ2-3
D gene: TRBD2
clone size: -
V gene: TRBV4-3
CDR3 DNA: TGCGCCAGCAGCCAAGAATGGGGGGGGAACACAGATACGCAGTATTTT
CDR3 protein: CASSQEWGGNTDTQYF

J gene: TRBJ2-1
D gene: TRBD1
clone size: -
V gene: TRBV27
CDR3 DNA: TGTGCCAGCAGTGCTACAGGGGGCCGCTACAATGAGCAGTTCTTC
CDR3 protein: CASSATGGRYNEQFF

J gene: TRBJ1-2
D gene: TRBD1
clone size: -
V gene: TRBV7-8
CDR3 DNA: TGTGCCAGCAGCTTAGGCGGGGACAGGGCCCGCTCCACCTTC
CDR3 protein: CASSLGGDRARSTF

J gene: TRBJ1-3
D gene: -
clone size: -
V gene: TRBV6-6
CDR3 DNA: TGTGCCAGTACGAAGGGGCCTGGAAACACCATATATTTT
CDR3 protein: CASTKGPGNTIYF

J gene: TRBJ2-7
D gene: -
clone size: -
V gene: TRBV9
CDR3 DNA: TGTGCCAGCAGCGCTGTGGACAGCCCGTACGAGCAGTACTTC
CDR3 protein: CASSAVDSPYEQYF

J gene: TRBJ2-4
D gene: -
clone size: -
V gene: TRBV6-5
CDR3 DNA: TGTGCCAGCAGTTACTCGGCAGGCTTAGCCAAAAACATTCAGTACTTC
CDR3 protein: CASSYSAGLAKNIQYF

J gene: TRBJ2-7
D gene: -
clone size: once
V gene: TRBV6-5
CDR3 DNA: TGTGCCAGCAGTTACGGACTGGGGTCCTACGAGCAGTACTTC
CDR3 protein: CASSYGLGSYEQYF

J gene: TRBJ2-1
D gene: -
clone size: few
V gene: TRBV29-1
CDR3 DNA: TGCAGCGTTGAAGAGCCGCGGTACTACAATGAGCAGTTCTTC
CDR3 protein: CSVEEPRYYNEQFF

J gene: TRBJ2-7
D gene: -
clone size: -
V gene: TRBV5-1
CDR3 DNA: TGCGCCAGCAGCTTTCAGGGTATCGGAGCCTACGAGCAGTACTTC
CDR3 protein: CASSFQGIGAYEQYF

J gene: TRBJ2-2
D gene: -
clone size: few
V gene: TRBV9
CDR3 DNA: TGTGCCAGCAGCGTAGAAGGGGCCGGGGAGCTGTTTTTT
CDR3 protein: CASSVEGAGELFF